This T cell receptor beta chain was retrieved from a study of long-term antiretroviral therapy in people with HIV. Study as a whole: Collection of the earliest samples took place about a decade ahead of the 2015 immediate-ART recommendation. Study-wide results and limits: The study found that diversity rose after ART but stayed below transplant donor controls.

As concerns this clone: The antigen is undetermined.

An immunoSEQ assay, version v3.0, was performed at survey level. Per-sample sequencing targets were about 40,000-55,000 T-cell genomes. Libraries were prepared by immunoSEQ multiplex PCR; TCRdb keeps only in-frame clonotypes and omits some of them. Altogether 15,000 to 20,000 clones are present, about 81% being singletons, with the ten largest covering nearly 8%. This specimen was unsorted PBMCs, taken 0.9 years after starting antiretroviral therapy. This clonotype originated in a man aged 18 to 35 with HIV.

The CDR3 DNA sequence: TGTGCCAGCAGCCCAGATCATGACCCGAACACTGAAGCTTTCTTT. It codes for CASSPDHDPNTEAFF. This chain connects TRBV6-5 to TRBJ1-1; D gene uncertain. The V and J ends lost 6 bases and 1 base respectively, with 15 bases between them. Germline-derived CDR1 and CDR2 are MNHEY and SVGAGI. This CDR3 is 15 amino acids long.